This entry is about one T cell receptor (beta chain). The junction shows a germline mismatch at one end, possibly a read error. The CDR3 has 14 residues. The germline V gene encodes CDR1 SGDLS and CDR2 YYNGEE. The sample belongs to a study of blood T cell repertoires in COVID-19. Clones were read by immunoSEQ multiplex PCR, and TCRdb kept only the in-frame ones, dropping some. The repertoire includes roughly 180,000 clones, approximately 88% of them detected once, and 3.5% to 4.5% sits in the top ten. V is TRBV9 and J is TRBJ1-2, with 11 bases fitting TRBD1. The source of this sequence is a woman in her 30s with acute or convalescent COVID-19. Sequencing was performed on peripheral blood. The DNA of the CDR3 is TGTGCCAGCAGCGTAGCCCCCGGACAGGGGGCGCTGACGTTC. Its translation is CASSVAPGQGALTF.